A single sample gave rise to the 15 T cell receptor beta chains below, sequenced in a study of long-term antiretroviral therapy in people with HIV. With survey level as its setting, the immunoSEQ assay was v3.0. Here immunoSEQ multiplex PCR was the method, and the copy in TCRdb shows in-frame clones only, minus some. The sample consists of around 15,000 clones, roughly 94% of them appearing once. Sequences were derived from unsorted PBMCs, sampled nearly 6.5 years after starting antiretroviral therapy. These receptor sequences come from a woman aged 45-60 years with HIV.

The DNA for the CDR3 is TGTGCCAGCAGCCTTTGGACAGGGGGCACCGGGGAGCTGTTTTTT. Its protein is CASSLWTGGTGELFF. V usage is TRBV14 and J usage is TRBJ2-2, with 10 nucleotides matching TRBD1. CDR3 length: 15 amino acids. Losses at the gene ends were 4 bases for V and 4 bases for J; bases not matched to a gene: 3. Germline V lookup: CDR1 SGHDN, CDR2 FVKESK.

This chain joins TRBV2 and TRBJ2-4; D remains ambiguous. The V end lost 1 base, the J end lost 0 bases, and 4 bases lay between the germline ends. From germline, CDR1 is SNHLY and CDR2 FYNNEI. The CDR3 extends over 14 amino acids. CDR3: CASSEDRAKNIQYF. In DNA form, the CDR3 reads TGTGCCAGCAGTGAAGACAGAGCCAAAAACATTCAGTACTTC.

The CDR3 sequence: CASSPGQSPGNTIYF. Written as DNA, the CDR3 is TGTGCCAGCAGCCCGGGACAGTCCCCTGGAAACACCATATATTTT. The chain has TRBV7-6 and TRBJ1-3, with 7 bases identical to TRBD1. Germline V gene lookup returns CDR1 SGHVS and CDR2 FNYEAQ. This CDR3 comprises 15 residues. The ends lost 5 bases at V and 2 bases at J; junction bases unmatched: 6. Full variable domain (outside the CDR3, taken from reference TRBV7-6 and TRBJ1-3): GAGVSQSPRYKVTKRGQDVALRCDPISGHVSLYWYRQALGQGPEFLTYFNYEAQQDKSGLPNDRFSAERPEGSISTLTIQRTEQRDSAMYRCASSPGQSPGNTIYFGEGSWLTVV.

In this sample, this clone turned up once. The chain is built from TRBV19 and TRBJ2-7; D remains unclear. CDR1 is LNHDA, CDR2 SQIVND, per germline (reference sequence). The CDR3 is made up of 13 amino acids. V lost 1 base and J 5 bases, leaving 9 bases between the germline ends. The CDR3 loop is CASSIALVDEQYF. CDR3 in DNA: TGTGCCAGTAGTATAGCTCTAGTGGACGAGCAGTACTTC.

This clone was observed once. The gene calls are TRBV11-1 and TRBJ2-1; 7 bases align to TRBD1. Germline CDR1 is SGHAT and CDR2 is FQDESV (reference sequence). Germline trimming cut 1 base from V and 4 bases from J; bases unmatched to any gene: 4. The CDR3 is 15 residues long. The chain's CDR3 is CASSLGTGRYNEQFF. The CDR3 DNA follows: TGTGCCAGCAGCTTAGGGACAGGTAGATACAATGAGCAGTTCTTC. The whole variable domain, remainder taken from reference TRBV11-1 and TRBJ2-1, is EAEVAQSPRYKITEKSQAVAFWCDPISGHATLYWYRQILGQGPELLVQFQDESVVDDSQLPKDRFSAERLKGVDSTLKIQPAELGDSAMYLCASSLGTGRYNEQFFGPGTRLTVL.

The rearrangement links TRBV28 to TRBJ2-5; 10 nucleotides match TRBD1. The trim removed 3 bases at V and 7 bases at J, leaving 5 bases unmatched. Germline V lookup: CDR1 MDHEN, CDR2 SYDVKM. The CDR3 extends over 14 amino acids. The CDR3 here is CASSLAGTGVTQYF. The DNA for the CDR3 is TGTGCCAGCAGTTTGGCCGGGACAGGGGTGACCCAGTACTTC.

The chain employs TRBV9 and TRBJ2-5; 11 nucleotides match TRBD2. V was pared by 2 bases and J by 4 bases, with 1 base of the junction left unmatched. Germline V gene data show CDR1 as SGDLS and CDR2 as YYNGEE. The CDR3 totals 14 residues. CDR3 amino acids: CASSVSGRAETQYF. The CDR3 coding sequence is TGTGCCAGCAGCGTTAGCGGGAGGGCAGAGACCCAGTACTTC.

This chain uses TRBV5-1 with TRBJ2-7; TRBD2 aligns across 9 bases. Looked up from germline, CDR1 is SGHRS and CDR2 is YFSETQ. The length of the CDR3 is 15 residues. The J segment lost 6 bases and the V segment lost 7 bases, leaving 14 bases of the junction unmatched. DNA of the CDR3: TGCGCCAGCGGGCTCGGAGATAGCGGGAGCAGCGAGCAGTACTTC. Encoded protein: CASGLGDSGSSEQYF.

The chain couples TRBV20-1 to TRBJ1-2; D might be TRBD1 (6 bases). The ends were cut back, 5 bases at V and 5 bases at J, with 9 bases in the middle. From germline, CDR1 is DFQATT and CDR2 SNEGSKA (reference sequence). This CDR3 is built from 11 residues. CDR3 bases: TGCAGTGCTTCACAGGGTTATGGCTACACCTTC. This codes for CSASQGYGYTF.

Concerning this clone: Other DNA sequences from this sample encode an identical CDR3 as well. V usage is TRBV7-9 and J usage is TRBJ1-5, with D perhaps matching TRBD1 (5 bases). CDR1 is SEHNR, CDR2 FQNEAQ, per germline (reference sequence). The germline V and J ends were trimmed by 5 bases and 6 bases, with 8 bases remaining between them. The CDR3 runs 12 residues. DNA of the CDR3: TGTGCCAGCAGCAGTCAGGGTCAGCCCCAGCATTTT. Its translation is CASSSQGQPQHF.

The V call is TRBV6-5, the J call TRBJ2-3; D gene uncertain. Germline values: CDR1 MNHEY, CDR2 SVGAGI. The CDR3 covers 10 residues. V was trimmed by 7 bases and J by 13 bases, leaving 12 bases between them. The CDR3 DNA follows: TGTGCCAGCACCGGCGTCCAGGAGTATTTT. It codes for CASTGVQEYF.

This chain connects TRBV5-1 to TRBJ2-3; D remains ambiguous. The CDR3 totals 13 residues. V was trimmed by 0 bases and J by 8 bases, leaving 10 bases between them. Germline V lookup: CDR1 SGHRS, CDR2 YFSETQ. The CDR3 protein is CASSLAAPGTQYF. CDR3 nucleotide sequence: TGCGCCAGCAGCTTGGCAGCTCCGGGTACGCAGTATTTT.

The V and J genes are TRBV5-4 and TRBJ2-3; 10 bases are a match to TRBD2. There are 16 residues in the CDR3. Germline-derived CDR1 and CDR2 are SGHNT and YYREEE (reference sequence). The J segment lost 7 bases and the V segment lost 5 bases, leaving 13 bases of the junction unmatched. Here the CDR3 DNA reads TGTGCCAGCAGTTCCTGGACTAGCGGAGCCGTAAATACGCAGTATTTT. Residues: CASSSWTSGAVNTQYF.

The chain links TRBV29-1 to TRBJ2-2; possible D gene TRBD1, 5 bases. Germline CDR1 is SQVTM and CDR2 is ANQGSEA. Trimming took 5 bases from V and 0 from J, leaving 7 bases between them. This CDR3 has 13 amino acids. Here the CDR3 DNA reads TGCAGCGTTATGACAGCGAACACCGGGGAGCTGTTTTTT. Its translation is CSVMTANTGELFF.

The rearrangement links TRBV11-2 to TRBJ2-1; the D is unclear. The CDR3 contains 18 residues. V was shortened by 4 bases and J by 4 bases, with 23 bases between the two germline ends. The germline V gene has CDR1 SGHAT and CDR2 FQNNGV. Written as DNA, the CDR3 is TGTGCCAGCAGCTCCACCCCGGGCTTCACATCTAAATACAATGAGCAGTTCTTC. This encodes CASSSTPGFTSKYNEQFF. Full variable domain (outside the CDR3, taken from reference TRBV11-2 and TRBJ2-1): EAGVAQSPRYKIIEKRQSVAFWCNPISGHATLYWYQQILGQGPKLLIQFQNNGVVDDSQLPKDRFSAERLKGVDSTLKIQPAKLEDSAVYLCASSSTPGFTSKYNEQFFGPGTRLTVL.